A selection of T cell receptor beta chains follows, all from one sample in a study of cytomegalovirus exposure and HLA in healthy donors. Only in-frame clones appear in the TCRdb table, and some are missing; sequencing was by immunoSEQ multiplex PCR. The table has about 140,000 clones, 70% to 75% seen once. Material for sequencing was PBMCs. These receptors originate from a woman aged 40 to 49 in good health and CMV-seronegative. CDR3s include the opening cysteine and the closing phenylalanine or tryptophan. Fields, in order: J gene, D gene, clone size, V gene, CDR3 protein, CDR3 DNA. The D gene is left open where the match is weak. A clone size is listed for some rows: how often the clone was seen (once, few, many), or a class if it is expanded.

j_gene: TRBJ2-3; d_gene: TRBD2; abundance: once; v_gene: TRBV13; CDR3aa: CASTEGLADSDTQYF; CDR3nt: TGTGCCAGCACCGAGGGACTAGCGGACTCAGATACGCAGTATTTT
j_gene: TRBJ1-6; d_gene: NA; abundance: NA; v_gene: TRBV5-1; CDR3aa: CASSLGQSGAYNSPLHF; CDR3nt: TGCGCCAGCAGCTTGGGACAGTCAGGCGCCTATAATTCACCCCTCCACTTT
j_gene: TRBJ2-3; d_gene: TRBD1; abundance: NA; v_gene: TRBV7-2; CDR3aa: CASTPGGITDTQYF; CDR3nt: TGTGCCAGCACCCCAGGGGGAATCACAGATACGCAGTATTTT
j_gene: TRBJ2-1; d_gene: NA; abundance: once; v_gene: TRBV12-5; CDR3aa: CASGLPLAHNEQFF; CDR3nt: TGTGCTAGTGGTTTGCCTTTGGCCCACAATGAGCAGTTCTTC
j_gene: TRBJ2-4; d_gene: NA; abundance: NA; v_gene: TRBV2; CDR3aa: CASKQGGNIQYF; CDR3nt: TGTGCCAGCAAGCAGGGGGGAAACATTCAGTACTTC
j_gene: TRBJ2-1; d_gene: NA; abundance: NA; v_gene: TRBV5-4; CDR3aa: CASSVQGPGNEQFF; CDR3nt: TGTGCCAGCAGCGTACAGGGACCCGGCAATGAGCAGTTCTTC
j_gene: TRBJ2-3; d_gene: TRBD2; abundance: NA; v_gene: TRBV14; CDR3aa: CASSQDGLVGHTDTQYF; CDR3nt: TGTGCCAGCAGCCAAGATGGACTAGTCGGACACACAGATACGCAGTATTTT
j_gene: TRBJ1-2; d_gene: NA; abundance: NA; v_gene: TRBV5-1; CDR3aa: CASSPEDNYGYTF; CDR3nt: TGCGCCAGCAGCCCTGAGGATAACTATGGCTACACCTTC
j_gene: TRBJ2-4; d_gene: TRBD1; abundance: NA; v_gene: TRBV5-4; CDR3aa: CASSREQGVKNIQYF; CDR3nt: TGTGCCAGCAGTCGGGAACAGGGGGTCAAAAACATTCAGTACTTC
j_gene: TRBJ2-3; d_gene: TRBD2; abundance: NA; v_gene: TRBV4-1; CDR3aa: CASSQDGAGEDTQYF; CDR3nt: TGCGCCAGCAGCCAAGATGGGGCGGGGGAAGATACGCAGTATTTT
j_gene: TRBJ2-7; d_gene: TRBD2; abundance: NA; v_gene: TRBV7-2; CDR3aa: CASSSGGGGPSYEQYF; CDR3nt: TGTGCCAGCAGCTCAGGTGGCGGGGGGCCCTCCTACGAGCAGTACTTC
j_gene: TRBJ1-2; d_gene: NA; abundance: few; v_gene: TRBV13; CDR3aa: CASSRRVLANYGYTF; CDR3nt: TGTGCCAGCAGCCGCAGGGTCCTAGCTAACTATGGCTACACCTTC
j_gene: TRBJ1-1; d_gene: TRBD1; abundance: NA; v_gene: TRBV7-9; CDR3aa: CASSLGGGGGFTEAFF; CDR3nt: TGTGCCAGCAGCTTAGGGGGAGGAGGGGGCTTCACTGAAGCTTTCTTT
j_gene: TRBJ1-2; d_gene: NA; abundance: NA; v_gene: TRBV7-9; CDR3aa: CASSLARAGRNYGYTF; CDR3nt: TGTGCCAGCAGCTTAGCGAGGGCGGGCCGCAACTATGGCTACACCTTC
j_gene: TRBJ1-6; d_gene: NA; abundance: NA; v_gene: TRBV11-2; CDR3aa: CASSLDRGGAGSPLHF; CDR3nt: TGTGCCAGCAGCTTAGATCGTGGGGGGGCAGGTTCACCCCTCCACTTT
j_gene: TRBJ1-2; d_gene: TRBD1; abundance: NA; v_gene: TRBV29-1; CDR3aa: CSVRQGITLSGYTF; CDR3nt: TGCAGCGTTCGACAGGGGATTACGTTATCAGGCTACACCTTC
j_gene: TRBJ1-1; d_gene: NA; abundance: NA; v_gene: TRBV20-1; CDR3aa: CSAGQSLGFF; CDR3nt: TGCAGTGCTGGACAGTCTTTAGGTTTCTTT
j_gene: TRBJ2-1; d_gene: NA; abundance: NA; v_gene: TRBV10-3; CDR3aa: CAISESSGDSYNEQFF; CDR3nt: TGTGCCATCAGTGAGTCATCAGGGGACTCCTACAATGAGCAGTTCTTC
j_gene: TRBJ1-1; d_gene: TRBD1; abundance: NA; v_gene: TRBV5-4; CDR3aa: CASSLWTGVIAEAFF; CDR3nt: TGTGCCAGCAGCCTTTGGACAGGGGTGATCGCTGAAGCTTTCTTT
j_gene: TRBJ1-1; d_gene: TRBD1; abundance: NA; v_gene: TRBV2; CDR3aa: CASSPWTGGEGEAFF; CDR3nt: TGTGCCAGCAGTCCTTGGACAGGGGGCGAAGGTGAAGCTTTCTTT
j_gene: TRBJ2-3; d_gene: NA; abundance: NA; v_gene: TRBV5-1; CDR3aa: CASSLERGTDTQYF; CDR3nt: TGCGCCAGCAGCTTGGAACGGGGCACAGATACGCAGTATTTT
j_gene: TRBJ2-1; d_gene: TRBD2; abundance: NA; v_gene: TRBV5-8; CDR3aa: CASVRAGDYNEQFF; CDR3nt: TGTGCCAGCGTACGAGCGGGGGACTACAATGAGCAGTTCTTC
j_gene: TRBJ2-3; d_gene: TRBD1; abundance: few; v_gene: TRBV9; CDR3aa: CASSTKGTGPQYF; CDR3nt: TGTGCCAGCAGCACAAAAGGGACAGGGCCGCAGTATTTT
j_gene: TRBJ2-7; d_gene: TRBD1; abundance: few; v_gene: TRBV19; CDR3aa: CASTPDGQGYEQYF; CDR3nt: TGTGCCAGTACCCCCGATGGACAGGGGTACGAGCAGTACTTC
j_gene: TRBJ2-7; d_gene: TRBD2; abundance: NA; v_gene: TRBV7-2; CDR3aa: CASTQHLAGGYEQYF; CDR3nt: TGTGCCAGCACCCAACATCTAGCGGGGGGCTACGAGCAGTACTTC
j_gene: TRBJ2-3; d_gene: TRBD1; abundance: NA; v_gene: TRBV19; CDR3aa: CASSIPGQGATDTQYF; CDR3nt: TGTGCCAGTAGCATTCCGGGACAGGGGGCGACAGATACGCAGTATTTT
j_gene: TRBJ1-2; d_gene: NA; abundance: NA; v_gene: TRBV5-1; CDR3aa: CASSLEHGATGYTF; CDR3nt: TGCGCCAGCAGCTTGGAGCACGGAGCCACTGGCTACACCTTC